Presented here are 28 T cell receptor beta chains from one specimen sequenced in a study of CD4+ T cells in melanoma. TCRdb keeps only in-frame clones here, not all; method: immunoSEQ multiplex PCR. This sample has about 140,000 clones, with roughly 91% found just once. These receptors all come from a human donor with melanoma.

The chain links TRBV19 to TRBJ2-1, with TRBD2 matching 11 bases. CDR3 length equals 17 residues. The V gene end was trimmed by 2 bases and the J gene end by 0 bases; junction bases not matched to a gene: 3. The germline gives CDR1 LNHDA, CDR2 SQIVND (reference sequence). The CDR3 coding sequence is TGTGCCAGTAGTATATCTAGCGGGGGGAGCTCCTACAATGAGCAGTTCTTC. It codes for CASSISSGGSSYNEQFF.

The chain is built from TRBV7-2 and TRBJ1-6; D ambiguous. The CDR3 has 15 amino acids. The V and J ends lost 1 base and 9 bases respectively, with 13 bases between them. The germline V gene has CDR1 SGHTA and CDR2 FQGNSA. In DNA form, the CDR3 reads TGTGCCAGCAGCTTAGTAGCGCAGGCAACTTCACCCCTCCACTTT. Protein sequence: CASSLVAQATSPLHF.

This clone was detected only once. The V call is TRBV25-1, the J call TRBJ2-4, with D possibly being TRBD1 or TRBD2 (5 bases each). CDR1 and CDR2 (germline): MGHDK, SYGVNS. CDR3 length: 14 amino acids. Trimming stripped 3 bases from V and 7 bases from J, with 13 bases between. The CDR3 coding sequence is TGTGCCAGCAGTGACGTGGGGCGCGGGAACATTCAGTACTTC. Its translation is CASSDVGRGNIQYF.

The chain uses TRBV6-6 and TRBJ1-1; tentative D call: TRBD1 (5 bases). CDR1 and CDR2 (germline): MNHNY, SVGAGI (reference sequence). CDR3 length equals 15 residues. V was shortened by 7 bases and J by 1 base, with 16 bases between the two germline ends. DNA of the CDR3: TGTGCCAGCAATCTCTCGTGGGGCCGGAACACTGAAGCTTTCTTT. Translating it yields CASNLSWGRNTEAFF.

This sequence joins TRBV19 and TRBJ1-3; TRBD1 agrees at 8 bases. CDR1 LNHDA and CDR2 SQIVND come from the germline V gene (reference sequence). The CDR3 has 15 amino acids. Trimming removed 5 bases from V and 2 bases from J; junction bases left unmatched: 5. This CDR3 is CASSSDRVPGNTIYF. The CDR3 bases are TGTGCCAGTAGTTCGGACAGGGTTCCTGGAAACACCATATATTTT.

This clone was detected only once. J is TRBJ2-7 and V is TRBV2, with D possibly matching TRBD2 (5 bases). The germline CDR1 and CDR2 sequences are SNHLY and FYNNEI. This CDR3 spans 12 amino acids. Trimming cost V 5 bases and J 6 bases, with 11 bases left between them. CDR3 region: CASSSDFPEQYF. As DNA, the CDR3 is TGTGCCAGCAGTTCGGACTTCCCCGAGCAGTACTTC.

The chain couples TRBV2 to TRBJ2-2; 7 bases are a match to TRBD2. The CDR3 extends over 16 amino acids. CDR1 and CDR2 from the germline V gene are SNHLY and FYNNEI. J lost 2 bases, V lost 5 bases, and 8 bases had no gene match. This CDR3 reads CASSPKRLANTGELFF. CDR3 bases: TGTGCCAGCAGTCCGAAAAGACTAGCTAACACCGGGGAGCTGTTTTTT. The variable domain in full, completed from reference TRBV2 and TRBJ2-2, reads EPEVTQTPSHQVTQMGQEVILRCVPISNHLYFYWYRQILGQKVEFLVSFYNNEISEKSEIFDDQFSVERPDGSNFTLKIRSTKLEDSAMYFCASSPKRLANTGELFFGEGSRLTVL.

The rearrangement uses TRBV6-5 and TRBJ2-3; 11 bases match TRBD1. The CDR3 loop spans 14 amino acids. Germline trimming cut 8 bases from V and 8 bases from J; bases unmatched to any gene: 9. CDR1 MNHEY and CDR2 SVGAGI come from the germline V gene. The CDR3 region is CASRGQGAASTQYF. As DNA, the CDR3 is TGTGCCAGCCGTGGACAGGGGGCTGCTAGTACGCAGTATTTT.

This clone was detected a few times. The chain couples TRBV7-9 to TRBJ1-4, with D maybe TRBD1 (6 bases). Germline-derived CDR1 and CDR2 are SEHNR and FQNEAQ (reference sequence). V was trimmed by 4 bases and J by 3 bases, leaving 12 bases between them. The CDR3 totals 15 residues. The CDR3 DNA reads as TGTGCCAGCAGCTCCCAGGGGAGGGCTAATGAAAAACTGTTTTTT. It codes for CASSSQGRANEKLFF.

The V call is TRBV6-6, the J call TRBJ2-5; D perhaps matches TRBD1 (6 bases). The ends were cut back, 0 bases at V and 2 bases at J, with 10 bases in the middle. This CDR3 comprises 15 residues. The germline V gene has CDR1 MNHNY and CDR2 SVGAGI (reference sequence). The CDR3 spells CASSYSGGGQETQYF. DNA of the CDR3: TGTGCCAGCAGTTACTCAGGGGGTGGACAAGAGACCCAGTACTTC.

In DNA, the CDR3 is TGCGCCAGCAGAAGATTGACAGGGATGAACACTGAAGCTTTCTTT. Translation: CASRRLTGMNTEAFF. V usage is TRBV5-1 and J usage is TRBJ1-1; 7 bases agree with TRBD1. V trimming: 5 bases; J trimming: 0 bases; junction bases outside the gene matches: 7. Germline assignment: CDR1 SGHRS and CDR2 YFSETQ. This CDR3 comprises 15 residues. The whole variable domain, filled in from reference TRBV5-1 and TRBJ1-1, reads KAGVTQTPRYLIKTRGQQVTLSCSPISGHRSVSWYQQTPGQGLQFLFEYFSETQRNKGNFPGRFSGRQFSNSRSEMNVSTLELGDSALYLCASRRLTGMNTEAFFGQGTRLTVV.

The rearrangement uses TRBV5-4 and TRBJ2-7; possibly TRBD1 for D (5 bases). This CDR3 spans 14 amino acids. The ends were cut back, 5 bases at V and 2 bases at J, with 14 bases in the middle. In germline, CDR1 is SGHNT, CDR2 YYREEE (reference sequence). The CDR3 protein is CASRPSLTAYEQYF. The DNA of the CDR3 is TGTGCCAGCAGGCCAAGCCTGACAGCCTACGAGCAGTACTTC.

The chain has TRBV6-1 and TRBJ2-3; D is possibly TRBD2 (5 bases). This CDR3 spans 14 amino acids. Trimming cost V 2 bases and J 5 bases, with 11 bases left between them. The V gene's germline CDR1 is MNHNS and CDR2 SASEGT. CDR3 protein: CASSERLRGDTQYF. For the CDR3, the DNA is TGTGCCAGCAGTGAAAGACTACGCGGAGATACGCAGTATTTT.

The CDR3 coding sequence is TGTGCCAGCAGTCCGTTTTGGGGGCTTACCGGAAATGAGCAGTTCTTC. Its translation: CASSPFWGLTGNEQFF. The V call is TRBV7-6, the J call TRBJ2-1; D is possibly TRBD1 (6 bases). Germline V gene lookup returns CDR1 SGHVS and CDR2 FNYEAQ. Trimming took off 6 bases at V and 7 bases at J, with 22 bases between the two ends. The CDR3 is made up of 16 amino acids.

This clone came up a few times. The rearrangement uses TRBV10-2 and TRBJ2-3; D unclear. The germline gives CDR1 WSHSY, CDR2 SAAADI. The CDR3 has 13 residues. The V gene lost 5 bases and the J gene lost 2 bases, with 8 bases spanning the gap. For the CDR3, the DNA is TGCGCCAGCAGTAAATACAACACAGATACGCAGTATTTT. It codes for CASSKYNTDTQYF.

This rearrangement joins TRBV5-5 to TRBJ1-5, with 12 bases aligning to TRBD1. Germline V gene lookup returns CDR1 SGHKS and CDR2 YYEKEE (reference sequence). CDR3 length: 18 amino acids. The J segment lost 3 bases and the V segment lost 4 bases, leaving 11 bases of the junction unmatched. As DNA, the CDR3 is TGTGCCAGCAGCCCGCGTGCGGGACAGGGGGCGACCAATCAGCCCCAGCATTTT. Translation gives CASSPRAGQGATNQPQHF.

The chain joins TRBV9 to TRBJ2-1; 8 bases fit TRBD2. Germline V lookup: CDR1 SGDLS, CDR2 YYNGEE. The J segment lost 6 bases and the V segment lost 6 bases, leaving 8 bases of the junction unmatched. The CDR3 extends over 14 amino acids. CDR3 sequence reads: CASTPGLALNEQFF. DNA of the CDR3: TGTGCCAGCACCCCAGGACTAGCTCTCAATGAGCAGTTCTTC.

The rearrangement uses TRBV15 and TRBJ1-2; weak D call: TRBD1 (6 bases). Trimming cost V 5 bases and J 2 bases, with 18 bases left between them. Germline V gives CDR1 LNHNV, CDR2 YYDKDF (reference sequence). This CDR3 has 16 residues. The CDR3 loop reads CATSRGGGDSNYGYTF. The DNA of the CDR3 is TGTGCCACCAGCCGAGGGGGGGGAGACAGCAACTATGGCTACACCTTC.

This clone was counted once. This chain joins TRBV2 and TRBJ2-2, with D possibly being TRBD2 (5 bases). From germline, CDR1 is SNHLY and CDR2 FYNNEI. This CDR3 has 11 amino acids. V lost 8 bases to trimming and J lost 6 bases, with 7 bases between them. The DNA of the CDR3 is TGTGCCAGCGACTATGCCGGGGAGCTGTTTTTT. As protein: CASDYAGELFF.

This clone was picked up a small number of times. The rearrangement joins TRBV18 to TRBJ1-2; D might be TRBD1 (6 bases). The germline V gene has CDR1 KGHSH and CDR2 LQKENI. CDR3 length: 14 amino acids. The V end lost 6 bases, the J end lost 8 bases, and 19 bases lay between the germline ends. The CDR3 region has the DNA TGTGCCAGCTCTCCCAGTGCGGCAGGGGAAGGCTACACCTTC. Translating gives CASSPSAAGEGYTF. Combining the CDR3 with reference TRBV18 and TRBJ1-2 gives the whole variable domain NAGVMQNPRHLVRRRGQEARLRCSPMKGHSHVYWYRQLPEEGLKFMVYLQKENIIDESGMPKERFSAEFPKEGPSILRIQQVVRGDSAAYFCASSPSAAGEGYTFGSGTRLTVV.

This clone has just one count. This sequence joins TRBV7-8 and TRBJ1-2; D is undetermined. Germline CDR1 is SGHVS and CDR2 is FQNEAQ. The CDR3 has 18 residues. Trimming removed 4 bases from V and 4 bases from J, with 25 bases in between. The CDR3 DNA reads as TGTGCCAGCAGCTCCTACTCTCCCGGGGAGGCGACGATCTATGGCTACACCTTC. It specifies CASSSYSPGEATIYGYTF.

CDR3 sequence: CASSPGFDEQFF. CDR3 nucleotides: TGCGCCAGCAGCCCGGGGTTCGATGAGCAGTTCTTC. The chain has TRBV5-1 and TRBJ2-1, with TRBD2 as a possible D gene (5 bases). The germline V gene has CDR1 SGHRS and CDR2 YFSETQ. CDR3 length: 12 residues. Trimming took 4 bases from V and 8 from J, leaving 10 bases between them.

The chain combines TRBV19 with TRBJ2-2; D gene unclear. The V gene lost 3 bases and the J gene lost 7 bases, with 9 bases spanning the gap. This CDR3 is built from 13 residues. Germline CDR1 LNHDA, CDR2 SQIVND (reference sequence). The CDR3 DNA reads TGTGCCAGTAGTATCGATCTTGACGGGGAGCTGTTTTTT. Amino acid sequence: CASSIDLDGELFF.

The chain is built from TRBV11-1 and TRBJ1-2; 7 nucleotides line up with TRBD1. V shed 3 bases, J shed 6 bases, and the junction held 7 bases outside the gene matches. Per germline, CDR1 SGHAT and CDR2 FQDESV (reference sequence). CDR3 length equals 14 residues. The CDR3 reads CASSFRDSPNGYTF. The CDR3, as DNA: TGTGCCAGCAGCTTTCGGGACAGTCCAAATGGCTACACCTTC.

This clone was counted once. V gene TRBV7-9 combines with J gene TRBJ1-4; no clear D. Deletions cut 5 bases from V and 1 base from J, with 14 bases between. Germline assignment: CDR1 SEHNR and CDR2 FQNEAQ (reference sequence). This CDR3 region has 16 residues. CDR3: CASSPPVGVTNEKLFF. CDR3 DNA: TGTGCCAGCAGCCCACCCGTGGGCGTAACTAATGAAAAACTGTTTTTT.

CDR3 DNA sequence: TGTGCCAGCTCACCAGTGGCGGGGGAAAACGAGCAGTACTTC. This translates into CASSPVAGENEQYF. The rearrangement joins TRBV18 to TRBJ2-7; 7 nucleotides align to TRBD2. Looked up from germline, CDR1 is KGHSH and CDR2 is LQKENI. The CDR3 is 14 residues long. Germline trimming cut 2 bases from V and 5 bases from J; bases unmatched to any gene: 6.

In DNA form, the CDR3 reads TGTGCCAGCAGCTTGGCGAGGGGGCAGCCCCAGCATTTT. This codes for CASSLARGQPQHF. J is TRBJ1-5 and V is TRBV5-5, with D perhaps TRBD1 (6 bases). The CDR3 extends over 13 amino acids. V shed 0 bases and J shed 7 bases, with 8 bases lying between them. Germline lookup yields CDR1 SGHKS and CDR2 YYEKEE (reference sequence).

This clone turned up a few times. The chain uses TRBV7-9 and TRBJ2-1; D gene ambiguous. Germline assignment: CDR1 SEHNR and CDR2 FQNEAQ (reference sequence). There are 12 residues in the CDR3. Trimming removed 0 bases at V and 8 bases at J, with 5 bases between. The CDR3 DNA reads TGTGCCAGCAGCTTAGCGCAGTATGAGCAGTTCTTC. It is translated as CASSLAQYEQFF.